This T cell receptor (beta chain) was captured in a study of OX40 agonist ivuxolimab in advanced cancers. Study information: Hepatocellular carcinoma, melanoma, renal cell or head and neck cancer occurred in dose-escalation patients. A partial response was reached by three patients: one with hepatocellular carcinoma and two with cutaneous melanoma. Study-level results: CD4+ and CD8+ blood T cells expanded clonally by week 6 at 0.1 to 3.0 mg/kg.

Remarks on this clone: The target antigen is unknown.

The length of the CDR3 is 18 residues. Trimming took 1 base from V and 0 from J; bases not matched to a gene: 4. Germline CDR1 MGHDK, CDR2 SYGVNS. Assay used: immunoSEQ multiplex PCR; TCRdb lists only in-frame clones, some missing. The top ten hold less than 60% of the sample, which has roughly 53,000 clones, 75% to 90% seen once. The V call is TRBV25-1, the J call TRBJ2-3, with 13 bases that match TRBD2. The receptor's source is an adult with an advanced solid tumor such as melanoma, head and neck, liver or kidney cancer. Source: CD4+ or CD8+ T cells sorted from blood, taken in a trial of the OX40 agonist ivuxolimab. CDR3 loop: CASSEWGTSGMSTDTQYF. In nucleotides, the CDR3 is TGTGCCAGCAGTGAATGGGGGACTAGCGGGATGAGCACAGATACGCAGTATTTT.